Sequencing of this TCR beta chain was carried out in a study of T cells expressing NK-cell markers. Study results and caveats: The study found these clonotypes also leading the CD3+CD56-NKG2C+ fraction in several donors. HCMV specificity of the expanded NKG2C+ T cell clones was not established.

On this clonotype: Its antigen is as yet unknown.

The authors made TCR beta cDNA libraries by 5'RACE template switching. This switching added a universal primer site and UMIs. After re-calling the 5' RACE reads, TCRdb lists one entry per CDR3 protein, DNA absent. The table counts over 6,500 distinct CDR3 sequences; about 60% lies in the top ten. CDR1 is MNHNS, CDR2 SASEGT, per germline. The CDR3 covers 14 residues. The rearrangement uses TRBV6-1 and TRBJ2-2; TCRdb calls TRBD1, which cannot be checked without DNA. The receptor comes from a man aged 18 to 69 in good health. Sequencing used blood T cells: a sorted CD56 or NKG2C T cell subset, CD4+ or CD8+ T cells, or bulk PBMC T cells (not recorded which). The CDR3 loop reads CASLPGVGTGELFF.